Listed here are 16 T cell receptor beta chains from one sample, sequenced in a study of Graves' ophthalmopathy and Graves' hyperthyroidism. Amplification of the TCR beta CDR3 regions used RNA transcripts (as template). First-round RT-PCR with HTBI primers preceded a second-round multiplex PCR. Using its own MiXCR run on the multiplex PCR reads, TCRdb lists one record per CDR3 protein. Here the sample spans 170,000 or so distinct CDR3 sequences, under 40% being singletons. Input material: peripheral blood. These TCRs come from a woman in her 40s with Graves' ophthalmopathy.

V is TRBV6-4 and J is TRBJ1-2; 10 bases align to TRBD1. Germline loops: CDR1 MRHNA, CDR2 SNTAGT. There are 13 residues in the CDR3. V shed 7 bases and J 6 bases; nucleotides not matched to a gene: 5. CDR3 nucleotides: TGTGCCAGCACCCGAGGGACAGGGGATGGCTACACCTTC. Its protein is CASTRGTGDGYTF.

In its sample, this clonotype was seen many times. The rearrangement joins TRBV6-5 to TRBJ1-1; 7 bases line up with TRBD1. This CDR3 is 13 amino acids long. V was pared by 6 bases and J by 11 bases, with 12 bases of the junction left unmatched. From germline, CDR1 is MNHEY and CDR2 SVGAGI. CDR3 DNA sequence: TGTGCCAGCAGAAATACAGGGGCCCCGGGGGCTTTCTTT. It specifies CASRNTGAPGAFF.

This sequence joins TRBV27 and TRBJ2-5, with D tentatively TRBD1 or TRBD2 (5 bases each). CDR1 and CDR2 (germline): MNHEY, SMNVEV (reference sequence). Trimming removed 5 bases from V and 9 bases from J, with 19 bases in between. CDR3 length: 14 amino acids. This chain's CDR3 is CASSGGPPAEAQYF. Here the CDR3 DNA reads TGTGCCAGCAGTGGGGGACCGCCGGCCGAGGCCCAGTACTTC.

The chain has TRBV29-1 and TRBJ1-1; no clear D gene. The CDR3 is 10 amino acids. Looked up from germline, CDR1 is SQVTM and CDR2 is ANQGSEA. Trimming left V 3 bases short and J 11 bases short, with 10 bases between. The CDR3 protein is CSVDLSAAFF. The CDR3 nucleotides are TGCAGCGTTGACCTCTCCGCGGCTTTCTTT.

The table lists this clonotype with many counts. The rearrangement links TRBV27 to TRBJ1-6; D may be TRBD1 (6 bases). Germline V gives CDR1 MNHEY, CDR2 SMNVEV (reference sequence). Trimming took off 3 bases at V and 4 bases at J, with 7 bases between the two ends. There are 14 residues in the CDR3. The CDR3 nucleotides are TGTGCCAGCAGTTTTGGACAGTATAATTCACCCCTCCACTTT. Amino acid sequence: CASSFGQYNSPLHF.

V and J are TRBV24-1 and TRBJ2-6; D gene ambiguous. CDR3 length: 13 residues. The V and J ends lost 9 bases and 2 bases respectively, with 7 bases between them. CDR1 is KGHDR and CDR2 is SFDVKD in the germline V gene. The CDR3 region is CATAPTGANVLTF. CDR3 nucleotide sequence: TGTGCCACCGCTCCTACTGGGGCCAACGTCCTGACTTTC.

This clonotype has ten or more counts. The gene calls are TRBV20-1 and TRBJ2-7; D uncertain. V lost 5 bases to trimming and J lost 4 bases, with 12 bases between them. The CDR3 is 12 residues long. Germline V CDR1 and CDR2: DFQATT, SNEGSKA (reference sequence). The CDR3 reads CSAAPQNYEQYF. The CDR3 DNA is TGCAGTGCTGCCCCGCAGAATTACGAGCAGTACTTC.

The genes are TRBV11-1 and TRBJ2-5, with D perhaps being TRBD1 or TRBD2 (5 bases each). Trimming took off 1 base at V and 5 bases at J, with 20 bases between the two ends. This CDR3 is built from 17 residues. From germline, CDR1 is SGHAT and CDR2 FQDESV (reference sequence). CDR3 region: CASSLVGTYSGLETQYF. The CDR3, as DNA: TGTGCCAGCAGCTTAGTGGGGACCTACTCCGGTTTGGAGACCCAGTACTTC.

This clonotype was observed many times. J is TRBJ1-2 and V is TRBV6-5, with 9 bases identical to TRBD1. The CDR3 runs to 18 residues. The germline CDR1 and CDR2 sequences are MNHEY and SVGAGI. J was trimmed by 0 bases and V by 0 bases; bases with no gene match: 8. The CDR3: CASSYSDRGLFTNYGYTF. As DNA, the CDR3 is TGTGCCAGCAGTTACTCGGACAGGGGCCTTTTCACTAACTATGGCTACACCTTC.

Concerning this clonotype: The junction shows a germline mismatch at one end, possibly a read error. The chain is built from TRBV11-2 and TRBJ2-7; D is perhaps TRBD1 (6 bases). This CDR3 is built from 16 residues. Germline values: CDR1 SGHAT, CDR2 FQNNGV. Written as DNA, the CDR3 is TGTGTCAGCAGCCAGATACACGGACAGCCTTACTACGAGCAGTACTTC. This translates into CVSSQIHGQPYYEQYF. Filled out from reference TRBV11-2 and TRBJ2-7, the complete variable domain reads EAGVAQSPRYKIIEKRQSVAFWCNPISGHATLYWYQQILGQGPKLLIQFQNNGVVDDSQLPKDRFSAERLKGVDSTLKIQPAKLEDSAVYLCVSSQIHGQPYYEQYFGPGTRLTVT.

The chain is built from TRBV12-3 or TRBV12-4 and TRBJ2-5; TRBD1 is a possible D gene (6 bases). Trimming left V 6 bases short and J 5 bases short, with 16 bases between. The CDR3 covers 14 residues. CDR3 region: CASSPDRPQETQYF. CDR3 DNA: TGTGCCAGCAGCCCCGACAGGCCCCAGGAGACCCAGTACTTC.

This clonotype was detected many times. The chain links TRBV10-3 to TRBJ1-2, with 8 bases fitting TRBD1. Germline V lookup: CDR1 ENHRY, CDR2 SYGVKD. CDR3 length: 17 amino acids. V was clipped by 0 bases and J by 0 bases; unmatched bases: 6. CDR3 sequence (DNA): TGTGCCATCAGTGAGTCGAGACAGGGGCCTCCTAACTATGGCTACACCTTC. Amino acid sequence: CAISESRQGPPNYGYTF.

This clonotype was seen ten or more times. The chain carries TRBV3-1 and TRBJ1-2; the D is unclear. CDR1 and CDR2 (germline): LGHDT, YNNKEL (reference sequence). The CDR3 extends over 13 amino acids. Deletions cut 1 base from V and 6 bases from J, with 9 bases between. CDR3 sequence reads: CASSQAQLHGYTF. The CDR3 bases are TGTGCCAGCAGCCAAGCACAATTACATGGCTACACCTTC.

This clonotype was recorded many times. DNA of the CDR3: TGTGCCAGTATGGGCGGACTAGCGAACACCGGGGAGCTGTTTTTT. Protein sequence: CASMGGLANTGELFF. V usage is TRBV19 and J usage is TRBJ2-2; 7 bases align to TRBD2. Trimming removed 7 bases from V and 0 bases from J; junction bases left unmatched: 5. The CDR3 contains 15 residues. Germline loops: CDR1 LNHDA, CDR2 SQIVND (reference sequence).

The chain joins TRBV10-3 to TRBJ2-7, with D uncertain. V was cut by 10 bases and J by 4 bases, with 11 bases left in between. This CDR3 has 11 amino acids. CDR1 and CDR2 (germline): ENHRY, SYGVKD. DNA for the CDR3: TGTGCCACGTGGGATGCTTACGAGCAGTACTTC. It yields the protein CATWDAYEQYF.

This chain connects TRBV10-3 to TRBJ2-7, with D perhaps TRBD1 (6 bases). CDR1 is ENHRY, CDR2 SYGVKD, per germline. V lost 8 bases, J lost 2 bases, and 16 bases lay in between. The CDR3 consists of 14 residues. In DNA, the CDR3 is TGTGCCATCGCCCTCACAGGGAATACCTACGAGCAGTACTTC. It codes for CAIALTGNTYEQYF.